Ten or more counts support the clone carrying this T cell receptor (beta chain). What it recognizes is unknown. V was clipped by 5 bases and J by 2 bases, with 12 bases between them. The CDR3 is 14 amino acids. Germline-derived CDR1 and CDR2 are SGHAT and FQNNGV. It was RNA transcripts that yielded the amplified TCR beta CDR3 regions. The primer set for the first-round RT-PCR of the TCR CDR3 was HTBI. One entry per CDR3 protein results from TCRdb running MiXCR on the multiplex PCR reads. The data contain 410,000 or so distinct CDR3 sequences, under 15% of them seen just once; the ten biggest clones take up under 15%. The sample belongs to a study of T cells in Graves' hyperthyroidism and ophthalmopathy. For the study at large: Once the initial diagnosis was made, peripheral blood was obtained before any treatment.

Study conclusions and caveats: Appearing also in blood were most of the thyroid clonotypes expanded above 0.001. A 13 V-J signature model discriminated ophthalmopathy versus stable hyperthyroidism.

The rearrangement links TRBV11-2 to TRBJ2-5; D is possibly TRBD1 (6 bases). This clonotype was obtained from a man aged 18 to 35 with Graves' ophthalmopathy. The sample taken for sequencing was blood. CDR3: CASSKPTGQETQYF. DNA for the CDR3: TGTGCCAGCAGCAAACCGACAGGACAAGAGACCCAGTACTTC.